This TCR beta chain was observed in a study of Ad26.COV2.S vaccination and SARS-CoV-2 variants. V lost 7 bases to trimming and J lost 4 bases, with 13 bases between them. This CDR3 comprises 14 residues. CDR1 is MNHNY and CDR2 is SVGAGI in the germline V gene (reference sequence). This table comes from immunoSEQ multiplex PCR, and its TCRdb copy is limited to in-frame clones, with some not included. The sample includes 360,000 or so clones, 89% of them seen just once. Treatment meaning: roughly 19 received Ad26.COV2.S at low or high dose, single or two shots; 5 received placebo; per-sample allocation not given. Sampling occurred on day 63 after the first vaccine or placebo injection.

This receptor was taken from a person between 18 and 60 years old who received the Ad26.COV2.S COVID-19 vaccine or a placebo. This chain joins TRBV6-6 and TRBJ2-2, with D tentatively TRBD1 (5 bases). The sample here was peripheral blood, taken in a trial of Ad26.COV2.S vaccine versus placebo. Here the CDR3 reads CASIGAKTTGELFF. DNA of the CDR3: TGTGCCAGCATTGGGGCAAAGACCACCGGGGAGCTGTTTTTT.